Listed below are T cell receptor beta chains from one sample, sequenced in a study of persistence of HIV-infected CD4 T cells. Their recognized antigens are unknown. Profiled with immunoSEQ multiplex PCR; TCRdb holds only in-frame clones, not every one. This sample has under 50,000 clones, with 91% found just once. The material sequenced was CD4+ T cells sorted from PBMCs after approximately 19-hour stimulation, taken from a patient who received antiretroviral therapy. The receptors here all came from an adult man with HIV who was CMV-seropositive. Both conserved end residues are part of each CDR3. Fields, in order: V gene, D gene, J gene, clone size, CDR3 DNA, CDR3 protein. The D gene is left open where the match is weak. Not all rows give a size; the values are once, few, many and, for expanded clones, a class.

V gene: TRBV3-1/TRBV3-2; D gene: TRBD2; J gene: TRBJ2-1; clone size: -; CDR3 DNA: TGTGCCAGCAGCCAAGTTAGGACTAGCCGATTGGGGGAGCAGTTCTTC; CDR3 protein: CASSQVRTSRLGEQFF
V gene: TRBV10-2; D gene: TRBD2; J gene: TRBJ2-3; clone size: -; CDR3 DNA: TGCGCCAGCATCCTCCTAGCGGGGCGGCCAGATACGCAGTATTTT; CDR3 protein: CASILLAGRPDTQYF
V gene: TRBV6-1; D gene: -; J gene: TRBJ1-6; clone size: -; CDR3 DNA: TGTGCCAGCAGTGAATGGGGGGCTAGGCTGCTAAACCATAATTCACCCCTCCACTTT; CDR3 protein: CASSEWGARLLNHNSPLHF
V gene: TRBV2; D gene: TRBD1; J gene: TRBJ1-5; clone size: -; CDR3 DNA: TGTGCCAGCAGTCCGGGACAGGACAATCAGCCCCAGCATTTT; CDR3 protein: CASSPGQDNQPQHF
V gene: TRBV29-1; D gene: -; J gene: TRBJ2-1; clone size: -; CDR3 DNA: TGCAGCGTTGAAACAGGGAGCAGGCAGTTCTTC; CDR3 protein: CSVETGSRQFF
V gene: TRBV28; D gene: -; J gene: TRBJ2-1; clone size: -; CDR3 DNA: TGTGCCAGCAGTTTATTCGGTTCGGCGGGTGAGCAGTTCTTC; CDR3 protein: CASSLFGSAGEQFF
V gene: TRBV28; D gene: -; J gene: TRBJ2-6; clone size: once; CDR3 DNA: TGTGCCAGCAGTTCACCCGGGGCCGGGGCCCAATCTGGGGCCAACGTCCTGACTTTC; CDR3 protein: CASSSPGAGAQSGANVLTF
V gene: TRBV7-2; D gene: -; J gene: TRBJ2-1; clone size: once; CDR3 DNA: TGTGCCAGCAGGACTGACCCTAGGAATGAGCAGTTCTTC; CDR3 protein: CASRTDPRNEQFF
V gene: TRBV28; D gene: -; J gene: TRBJ1-1; clone size: -; CDR3 DNA: TGTGCCAGCAGTCCAGCCGGAATATTGAACACTGAAGCTTTCTTT; CDR3 protein: CASSPAGILNTEAFF
V gene: TRBV27; D gene: -; J gene: TRBJ1-4; clone size: -; CDR3 DNA: TGTGCCAGCGGGCGACACCAGGGTTTTAGTGAAAAACTGTTTTTT; CDR3 protein: CASGRHQGFSEKLFF
V gene: TRBV19; D gene: -; J gene: TRBJ1-5; clone size: -; CDR3 DNA: TGTGCCAGTAGTTCAGGGATCAATCAGCCCCAGCATTTT; CDR3 protein: CASSSGINQPQHF
V gene: TRBV7-2; D gene: TRBD1; J gene: TRBJ2-5; clone size: -; CDR3 DNA: TGTGCCAGCAGCCCCTGGACAGGGGAAAGGGAGACCCAGTACTTC; CDR3 protein: CASSPWTGERETQYF
V gene: TRBV9; D gene: TRBD2; J gene: TRBJ2-2; clone size: once; CDR3 DNA: TGTGCCAGCAGCCTCGGCGGCGGGGGGAACACCGGGGAGCTGTTTTTT; CDR3 protein: CASSLGGGGNTGELFF
V gene: TRBV7-9; D gene: -; J gene: TRBJ1-6; clone size: once; CDR3 DNA: TGTGCCAGCAGCCTGACAGTTCAAGGTTCACCCCTCCACTTT; CDR3 protein: CASSLTVQGSPLHF
V gene: TRBV5-4; D gene: TRBD1; J gene: TRBJ1-5; clone size: few; CDR3 DNA: TGTGCCAGCAGCTTTAATCTTACTTTCCCGACAGGGGGCGCTCAGCCCCAGCATTTT; CDR3 protein: CASSFNLTFPTGGAQPQHF
V gene: TRBV15; D gene: -; J gene: TRBJ2-1; clone size: -; CDR3 DNA: TGTGCCACCAGCAGAGACGGGGACTCCTACAATGAGCAGTTCTTC; CDR3 protein: CATSRDGDSYNEQFF
V gene: TRBV19; D gene: -; J gene: TRBJ1-2; clone size: once; CDR3 DNA: TGTGCCAGTAGTACGGAGGGGACGGGGAATTATGGCTACACCTTC; CDR3 protein: CASSTEGTGNYGYTF
V gene: TRBV4-1; D gene: -; J gene: TRBJ1-1; clone size: -; CDR3 DNA: TGCGCCAGCAGCCAAGCCAACAGGGCCGGCGTAAAGAACACTGAAGCTTTCTTT; CDR3 protein: CASSQANRAGVKNTEAFF
V gene: TRBV6-5; D gene: -; J gene: TRBJ1-1; clone size: -; CDR3 DNA: TGTGCCAGCAGTTCCAAACAGGTAATGAACACTGAAGCTTTCTTT; CDR3 protein: CASSSKQVMNTEAFF
V gene: TRBV5-1; D gene: -; J gene: TRBJ1-3; clone size: -; CDR3 DNA: TGCGCCAGCAGCTTGGTAGGCCCGAACTCTGGAAACACCATATATTTT; CDR3 protein: CASSLVGPNSGNTIYF
V gene: TRBV27; D gene: -; J gene: TRBJ2-3; clone size: -; CDR3 DNA: TGTGCCAGCAGTTTATCACGGATTAAGGGGGATGATCAGTATTTT; CDR3 protein: CASSLSRIKGDDQYF
V gene: TRBV29-1; D gene: -; J gene: TRBJ2-3; clone size: -; CDR3 DNA: TGCAGCGTTGAATGGGCTTCGGGGAAGGTGGGCACAGATACGCAGTATTTT; CDR3 protein: CSVEWASGKVGTDTQYF
V gene: TRBV27; D gene: TRBD1; J gene: TRBJ2-3; clone size: -; CDR3 DNA: TGTGCCAGCAGCCGTAGAGGACAGGCCACAGATACGCAGTATTTT; CDR3 protein: CASSRRGQATDTQYF
V gene: TRBV5-1; D gene: TRBD2; J gene: TRBJ2-2; clone size: -; CDR3 DNA: TGCGCCAGCAGCTCCGGGACTAGCGTCAGGGGGGAGCTGTTTTTT; CDR3 protein: CASSSGTSVRGELFF
V gene: TRBV7-2; D gene: TRBD2; J gene: TRBJ2-4; clone size: -; CDR3 DNA: TGTGCCAGCAGCCCGGGACTAGCCCCGGCCAAAAACATTCAGTACTTC; CDR3 protein: CASSPGLAPAKNIQYF
V gene: TRBV5-1; D gene: -; J gene: TRBJ2-5; clone size: -; CDR3 DNA: TGCGCCAGCAGCTTGGCTCTAACTCAAGGGATGACCCAGTACTTC; CDR3 protein: CASSLALTQGMTQYF
V gene: TRBV18; D gene: -; J gene: TRBJ2-7; clone size: -; CDR3 DNA: TGTGCCAGCTCACCAGAGAGAAAGTGGAGTATGGAGCAGTACTTC; CDR3 protein: CASSPERKWSMEQYF
V gene: TRBV25-1; D gene: TRBD1; J gene: TRBJ1-6; clone size: -; CDR3 DNA: TGTGCCAGCAGTGCCCGACAGGGTTCCAATTCACCCCTCCACTTT; CDR3 protein: CASSARQGSNSPLHF
V gene: TRBV6-1; D gene: TRBD1; J gene: TRBJ1-5; clone size: -; CDR3 DNA: TGTGCCAGCAGTGAAGTCGGAGGGGGCTTCCCTCAGCCCCAGCATTTT; CDR3 protein: CASSEVGGGFPQPQHF
V gene: TRBV27; D gene: -; J gene: TRBJ1-6; clone size: -; CDR3 DNA: TGTGCCAGCAGTTTACGGGGGGCGGATAATTCACCCCTCCACTTT; CDR3 protein: CASSLRGADNSPLHF
V gene: TRBV7-3; D gene: -; J gene: TRBJ2-6; clone size: -; CDR3 DNA: TGTGCCAGCAGCTTACAGGGGACTGGGGCCAACGTCCTGACTTTC; CDR3 protein: CASSLQGTGANVLTF
V gene: TRBV7-2; D gene: TRBD1; J gene: TRBJ1-5; clone size: -; CDR3 DNA: TGTGCCAGCAGCTCCAGACAGGGAGGAGGTCAGCCCCAGCATTTT; CDR3 protein: CASSSRQGGGQPQHF
V gene: TRBV2; D gene: -; J gene: TRBJ2-3; clone size: -; CDR3 DNA: TGTGCCAGCACCGCTCAGGGGATCAAAGATACGCAGTATTTT; CDR3 protein: CASTAQGIKDTQYF
V gene: TRBV12-3/TRBV12-4; D gene: -; J gene: TRBJ1-5; clone size: -; CDR3 DNA: TGTGCCAGCAGTTTAAGTGGGCAGCCCCAGCATTTT; CDR3 protein: CASSLSGQPQHF
V gene: TRBV14; D gene: -; J gene: TRBJ2-1; clone size: -; CDR3 DNA: TGTGCCAGCAGCCAAGGTCGAACGGTGGAGCAGCAGTTCTTC; CDR3 protein: CASSQGRTVEQQFF
V gene: TRBV5-1; D gene: -; J gene: TRBJ1-5; clone size: -; CDR3 DNA: TGCGCCAGCAGGGAGGGGACAAACAATCAGCCCCAGCATTTT; CDR3 protein: CASREGTNNQPQHF
V gene: TRBV5-1; D gene: -; J gene: TRBJ2-3; clone size: -; CDR3 DNA: TGCGCCAGCAGCTTGGTGGGTGCTAGCACAGATACGCAGTATTTT; CDR3 protein: CASSLVGASTDTQYF
V gene: TRBV15; D gene: -; J gene: TRBJ2-7; clone size: -; CDR3 DNA: TGTGCCACCAGCAGAGATCAACAGGCCTACGAGCAGTACTTC; CDR3 protein: CATSRDQQAYEQYF
V gene: TRBV9; D gene: TRBD1; J gene: TRBJ1-5; clone size: -; CDR3 DNA: TGTGCCAGCAGCGCGACAGGGGGAGGTCAGCCCCAGCATTTT; CDR3 protein: CASSATGGGQPQHF
V gene: TRBV6-5; D gene: -; J gene: TRBJ2-7; clone size: -; CDR3 DNA: TGTGCCAGCAGTTACGGCAGGGGTTCATACGAGCAGTACTTC; CDR3 protein: CASSYGRGSYEQYF
V gene: TRBV3-1/TRBV3-2; D gene: TRBD2; J gene: TRBJ2-7; clone size: -; CDR3 DNA: TGTGCCAGCAGCCAAGGTCCTAGCGGGGGGTACGAGCAGTACTTC; CDR3 protein: CASSQGPSGGYEQYF
V gene: TRBV5-4; D gene: TRBD1; J gene: TRBJ1-6; clone size: -; CDR3 DNA: TGTGCCAGCAGCGGGACAGTCGGCTATAATTCACCCCTCCACTTT; CDR3 protein: CASSGTVGYNSPLHF
V gene: TRBV19; D gene: TRBD1; J gene: TRBJ1-6; clone size: -; CDR3 DNA: TGTGCCAGTAGTATTGGGACAGGGGGCGAAAGCCAGTCCCTCCACTTT; CDR3 protein: CASSIGTGGESQSLHF
V gene: TRBV3-1/TRBV3-2; D gene: -; J gene: TRBJ2-7; clone size: once; CDR3 DNA: TGTGCCAGCAGCCAATTACGCCGGTCTGAGCAGTACTTC; CDR3 protein: CASSQLRRSEQYF
V gene: TRBV2; D gene: TRBD1; J gene: TRBJ1-5; clone size: few; CDR3 DNA: TGTGCCAGCAGTGAGGGACAGGGACTGCAGCCCCAGCATTTT; CDR3 protein: CASSEGQGLQPQHF
V gene: TRBV7-6; D gene: TRBD1; J gene: TRBJ1-5; clone size: -; CDR3 DNA: TGTGCCAGCAGCTCCCAGGGGGGTGGCAATCAGCCCCAGCATTTT; CDR3 protein: CASSSQGGGNQPQHF
V gene: TRBV28; D gene: -; J gene: TRBJ1-5; clone size: -; CDR3 DNA: TGTGCCAGCGGACTTCCCAATCAGCCCCAGCATTTT; CDR3 protein: CASGLPNQPQHF
V gene: TRBV7-3; D gene: -; J gene: TRBJ2-5; clone size: -; CDR3 DNA: TGTGCCAGCAGCTTTGACAGAACCTCGGAGACCCAGTACTTC; CDR3 protein: CASSFDRTSETQYF
V gene: TRBV5-1; D gene: -; J gene: TRBJ1-1; clone size: -; CDR3 DNA: TGCGCTACAGCGGACGGGGCGGACACTGAAGCTTTCTTT; CDR3 protein: CATADGADTEAFF
V gene: TRBV12-3/TRBV12-4; D gene: -; J gene: TRBJ2-7; clone size: -; CDR3 DNA: TGTGCCAGCAGTCGTATCTCCTACGAGCAGTACTTC; CDR3 protein: CASSRISYEQYF
V gene: TRBV7-3; D gene: -; J gene: TRBJ2-6; clone size: -; CDR3 DNA: TGTGCCAGCAGCTTACTAGGACCGACCTCCTCTGGGGCCAACGTCCTGACTTTC; CDR3 protein: CASSLLGPTSSGANVLTF
V gene: TRBV3-1/TRBV3-2; D gene: TRBD2; J gene: TRBJ2-7; clone size: -; CDR3 DNA: TGTGCCAGCAGCCAGGGACTAGCATTATACTACGAGCAGTACTTC; CDR3 protein: CASSQGLALYYEQYF
V gene: TRBV5-1; D gene: -; J gene: TRBJ1-2; clone size: -; CDR3 DNA: TGCGCCAGCAGCCCGGCCGGGCCCCTCCTCTATGGCTACACCTTC; CDR3 protein: CASSPAGPLLYGYTF
V gene: TRBV10-3; D gene: -; J gene: TRBJ2-7; clone size: -; CDR3 DNA: TGTGCCATCAGTGACGTGGTGCAGCAGTACTTC; CDR3 protein: CAISDVVQQYF
V gene: TRBV29-1; D gene: TRBD2; J gene: TRBJ2-1; clone size: -; CDR3 DNA: TGCAGCGTACCCGGGACTAGCGGGGGGGCTCTCCCCAAGAATGAGCAGTTCTTC; CDR3 protein: CSVPGTSGGALPKNEQFF